The present entry profiles one TCR beta chain with its context. The sample originates from a study of blood T cell repertoires in COVID-19. This CDR3 contains 11 residues. Germline CDR1 and CDR2: DFQATT and SNEGSKA (reference sequence). V lost 6 bases and J lost 7, with 12 bases in between. Some clones are missing from TCRdb's copy, which holds only in-frame ones; the method was immunoSEQ multiplex PCR. Among 300,000 to 400,000 clones listed, about four fifths were seen once. This rearrangement joins TRBV20-1 to TRBJ2-5, with D possibly being TRBD2 (6 bases). Sequenced material: peripheral blood. The clonotype comes from a young man with active or convalescent COVID-19. This chain's CDR3 is CSASLRGTQYF. As DNA, the CDR3 is TGCAGTGCAAGTCTGCGGGGGACCCAGTACTTC.